A selection of T cell receptor beta chains follows, all from one sample in a study of identifying expanded T cells in peripheral blood. The assay was immunoSEQ multiplex PCR, and TCRdb's table has in-frame clones only and misses some. The sample consists of about 86,000 clones, around 83% of them appearing once. What was sequenced was blood. These receptor sequences come from a person aged 18 to 75 in good health. The CDR3 runs from the conserved cysteine through the conserved F or W. A D gene is named only where the DNA matches it firmly. Clone size is given for some rows only: seen once, a few or many times, or a class if the clone is expanded.

v_gene	d_gene	abundance	j_gene	CDR3nt	CDR3aa
TRBV6-1	TRBD1	NA	TRBJ1-5	TGTGCCAGCAGTGTGACAGGGTCGGAGGGTGGACGGCCCCAGCATTTT	CASSVTGSEGGRPQHF
TRBV5-1	NA	NA	TRBJ1-1	TGCGCCAGCAGAGAGTTTACGGGGAACACTGAAGCTTTCTTT	CASREFTGNTEAFF
TRBV7-2	NA	NA	TRBJ2-1	TGTGCCAGCAGCTTAGGTTGGCGGGGTGCCTACAATGAGCAGTTCTTC	CASSLGWRGAYNEQFF
TRBV6-5	NA	NA	TRBJ1-3	TGTGCCAGCAGGATAGGGTTGGGAGGAAACACCATATATTTT	CASRIGLGGNTIYF
TRBV29-1	NA	NA	TRBJ2-1	TGCAGCGTTGGTGGGGGTCTGAACTTAATAAGCTCCTACAATGAGCAGTTCTTC	CSVGGGLNLISSYNEQFF
TRBV7-2	TRBD1	NA	TRBJ1-4	TGTGCCAGCAGCGTAGGGGGCACTAATGAAAAACTGTTTTTT	CASSVGGTNEKLFF
TRBV5-6	NA	once	TRBJ2-7	TGTGCCAGCAGCTTTGTCGGCAACACCCTCGAGCAGTACTTC	CASSFVGNTLEQYF
TRBV20-1	NA	NA	TRBJ1-2	TGCAGTGCTGGACGTTCTGATGACTACACCTTC	CSAGRSDDYTF
TRBV7-6	NA	NA	TRBJ2-1	TGTGCCAGCAGCCTTCTCCTTGGGGGAGTTGGGGATGAGCAGTTCTTC	CASSLLLGGVGDEQFF
TRBV5-8	TRBD1	NA	TRBJ1-1	TGTGCCAGCAGCTTGTATGGAAGGACAGGGGAGGTCGCTTTCTTT	CASSLYGRTGEVAFF
TRBV7-8	NA	NA	TRBJ1-5	TGTGCCAGCAGCCAGGGACGGACGGGGGCTTCTTCTTTCAATCAGCCCCAGCATTTT	CASSQGRTGASSFNQPQHF
TRBV4-3	NA	once	TRBJ2-6	TGCGCCAGCAGCCAAGACAAGATTCCTGGGGCCAACGTCCTGACTTTC	CASSQDKIPGANVLTF
TRBV7-9	NA	NA	TRBJ2-7	TGTGCCAGCAGCGACCAAAGCGGCAGGGCACACGAGCAGTACTTC	CASSDQSGRAHEQYF
TRBV9	TRBD2	NA	TRBJ2-2	TGTGCCAGCAGGGGACGAGCGGGGCTACCCGGGGAGCTGTTTTTT	CASRGRAGLPGELFF
TRBV18	NA	NA	TRBJ1-1	TGTGCCAGCTCACCGTTCAGGGGAATTGACACTGAAGCTTTCTTT	CASSPFRGIDTEAFF
TRBV18	NA	NA	TRBJ1-5	TGTGCCAGCTCACCACTGCAAGGGGAAAATCAGCCCCAGCATTTT	CASSPLQGENQPQHF
TRBV19	NA	NA	TRBJ1-5	TGTGCCAGTAGTATAGATCTCGGGGGCCGGTCCCAGCATTTT	CASSIDLGGRSQHF
TRBV19	TRBD1	NA	TRBJ1-5	TGTGCCAGTCACGGACAGGGGATCGTGAGCAATCAGCCCCAGCATTTT	CASHGQGIVSNQPQHF
TRBV7-3	NA	NA	TRBJ2-6	TGTGCCAGCAGCTTGAGCCAGGGTAACTCTGGGGCCAACGTCCTGACTTTC	CASSLSQGNSGANVLTF
TRBV5-6	TRBD2	NA	TRBJ2-3	TGTGCATCCCGCGGGGGGGCGTCTTCAGATACGCAGTATTTT	CASRGGASSDTQYF
TRBV19	NA	NA	TRBJ2-5	TGTGCCAGTAGTACTCACACCGGGGGGACCCAGTACTTC	CASSTHTGGTQYF
TRBV7-2	TRBD1	NA	TRBJ1-1	TGTGCCAGCAGCTTACGCACAGGGGACGTGACTTTCTTT	CASSLRTGDVTFF
TRBV7-2	NA	once	TRBJ2-7	TGTGCCAGCAGCTTAGCGCAGGGTTACGAGCAGTACTTC	CASSLAQGYEQYF
TRBV7-2	NA	NA	TRBJ2-2	TGTGCCAGCAGCGTATACACCGGGGAGCTGTTTTTT	CASSVYTGELFF
TRBV7-2	TRBD1	once	TRBJ1-1	TGTGCCAGCAGCTCAGGCCGGGACAGGGGGACCTTGAACACTGAAGCTTTCTTT	CASSSGRDRGTLNTEAFF
TRBV6-5	TRBD1	once	TRBJ2-7	TGTGCCAGCAGTTACCCGGACAGGGCTTACGAGCAGTACTTC	CASSYPDRAYEQYF
TRBV7-2	TRBD2	NA	TRBJ2-7	TGTGCCAGCAGCTCGACAAGAGCGGGGGCCGTATACGAGCAGTACTTC	CASSSTRAGAVYEQYF
TRBV30	TRBD1	NA	TRBJ1-2	TGTGCCTGGGGACAGGGAATGGGCGGCTACACCTTC	CAWGQGMGGYTF
TRBV5-1	NA	NA	TRBJ1-1	TGCGCCAGCAGCTCACAGTTGGGTAACACTGAAGCTTTCTTT	CASSSQLGNTEAFF
TRBV6-5	NA	NA	TRBJ1-2	TGTGCCAGCAGTTACTCGGGACATCCCGGCTACACCTTC	CASSYSGHPGYTF
TRBV5-1	NA	NA	TRBJ2-1	TGCGCCAGCAGCCCACTAAATCTCTACAATGAGCAGTTCTTC	CASSPLNLYNEQFF
TRBV14	NA	NA	TRBJ1-1	TGTGCCAGCAGCCCACAGCCAGGGAACACTGAAGCTTTCTTT	CASSPQPGNTEAFF
TRBV9	NA	NA	TRBJ1-2	TGTGCCAGCAGCCCGGATATGGGGGAGGGAAATGGCTACACCTTC	CASSPDMGEGNGYTF
TRBV11-1	NA	NA	TRBJ2-7	TGTGCCAGCAGCTCGGCGGCTTTCCCGTCGAACGAGCAGTACTTC	CASSSAAFPSNEQYF
TRBV9	NA	NA	TRBJ1-5	TGTGCCAGCAGCGGGGGGGGTCCCGGTCAGCCCCAGCATTTT	CASSGGGPGQPQHF
TRBV2	TRBD2	once	TRBJ2-5	TGTGCCAGCCGAGTCAGGGAGGGGATGGGAGAGACCCAGTACTTC	CASRVREGMGETQYF
TRBV7-2	NA	NA	TRBJ1-6	TGTGCCAGCAGCTTAATCAGCTCCTATAATTCACCCCTCCACTTT	CASSLISSYNSPLHF
TRBV4-3	TRBD2	NA	TRBJ2-1	TGCGCCAGCAGCCAAGGTCGGGGGGGAGAGCAGTTCTTC	CASSQGRGGEQFF
TRBV15	NA	NA	TRBJ1-2	TGTGCCACCAGCTTAGACGGGTACTATGGCTACACCTTC	CATSLDGYYGYTF
TRBV4-1	NA	NA	TRBJ2-7	TGCGCCAGCAGCCAAGAGTCGTTTATCGAGCAGTACTTC	CASSQESFIEQYF
TRBV9	NA	once	TRBJ2-7	TGTGCCAGCAGCGCTGTTGGTGCCTACGAGCAGTACTTC	CASSAVGAYEQYF
TRBV11-3	NA	NA	TRBJ1-1	TGTGCCAGCAGCCTCCGGAACACTGAAGCTTTCTTT	CASSLRNTEAFF
TRBV5-4	NA	NA	TRBJ1-2	TGTGCCAGCAGCTTGGGGGGTGGCTACACCTTC	CASSLGGGYTF
TRBV27	NA	NA	TRBJ2-7	TGTGCCAGCAGTTTATCGAGGTTAAACTACGAGCAGTACTTC	CASSLSRLNYEQYF
TRBV13	NA	NA	TRBJ1-6	TGTGCCAGCAGCTTAGGCTTAGGACACGTTAATTCACCCCTCCACTTT	CASSLGLGHVNSPLHF
TRBV5-6	NA	NA	TRBJ2-7	TGTGCCAGCAGCTTGGCGAACGAGCAGTACTTC	CASSLANEQYF
TRBV7-6	TRBD1	NA	TRBJ1-2	TGTGCCAGCAGCCCGGACAGGGGAGGCTACACCTTC	CASSPDRGGYTF
TRBV9	NA	NA	TRBJ2-5	TGTGCCAGCAGCGTAGATACTTTCCAAGAGACCCAGTACTTC	CASSVDTFQETQYF
TRBV5-4	NA	NA	TRBJ2-1	TGTGCCAGCAGCTTGGGGACAGCTTTCAATGAGCAGTTCTTC	CASSLGTAFNEQFF
TRBV5-1	TRBD1	once	TRBJ2-2	TGCGCCAGCAGCTACGAGGGGGCCACCGGGGAGCTGTTTTTT	CASSYEGATGELFF
TRBV9	NA	NA	TRBJ1-1	TGTGCCAGCAGCGTAGACCGGAACACTGAAGCTTTCTTT	CASSVDRNTEAFF
TRBV7-2	NA	NA	TRBJ1-2	TGTGCCAGCAGCCCGACCTTTGGGGACTATGGCTACACCTTC	CASSPTFGDYGYTF
TRBV7-6	NA	NA	TRBJ1-1	TGTGCCAGCAGCTCGGGGGAAGACAGGCCGAACACTGAAGCTTTCTTT	CASSSGEDRPNTEAFF